The present TCR beta chain was sequenced within a study of blood T cell repertoires in COVID-19. The overall study: The origin of the acute and convalescent COVID-19 samples was the United States, Italy and Spain.

Under the authors' procedure: By means of reference gene primer amplification, nucleated cell counts were estimated. Clones were sequenced by immunoSEQ multiplex PCR, and TCRdb holds only the in-frame ones, with some missing. V and J calls and clone size are as listed in that table; D and trimming were resolved from the DNA. The table shows about 200,000 clones, with approximately 84% occurring only once. CDR3 size: 16 residues. V lost 2 bases and J lost 1, with 14 bases in between. Looked up from germline, CDR1 is SEHNR and CDR2 is FQNEAQ (reference sequence). The chain employs TRBV7-9 and TRBJ1-1; D is perhaps TRBD1 (5 bases). Sequencing was performed on peripheral blood. The source of this sequence is a human donor with acute or convalescent COVID-19. The donor label of this sample is uncertain. CDR3 amino acids: CASSLLVPGENTEAFF. The DNA for the CDR3 is TGTGCCAGCAGCTTATTAGTTCCGGGGGAGAACACTGAAGCTTTCTTT.